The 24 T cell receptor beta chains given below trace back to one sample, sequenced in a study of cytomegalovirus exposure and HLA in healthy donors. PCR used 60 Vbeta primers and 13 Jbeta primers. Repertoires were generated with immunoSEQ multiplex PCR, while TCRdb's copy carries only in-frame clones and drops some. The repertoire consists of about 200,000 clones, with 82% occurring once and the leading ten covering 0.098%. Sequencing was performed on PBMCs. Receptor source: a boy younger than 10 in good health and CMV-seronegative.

This CDR3 is CSASANEQYF. The DNA for the CDR3 is TGCAGTGCTAGTGCGAACGAGCAGTACTTC. V usage is TRBV20-1 and J usage is TRBJ2-7; no clear D. CDR1 and CDR2 (germline): DFQATT, SNEGSKA (reference sequence). The CDR3 totals 10 residues. V shed 3 bases and J shed 5 bases, with 5 bases lying between them.

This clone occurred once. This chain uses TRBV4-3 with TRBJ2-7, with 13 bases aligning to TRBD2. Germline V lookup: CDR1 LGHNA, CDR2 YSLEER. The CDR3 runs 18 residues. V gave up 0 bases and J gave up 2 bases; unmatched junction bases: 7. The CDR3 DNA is TGCGCCAGCAGCCAAGATCGTACTAGCGGGGGGGCCGCCTACGAGCAGTACTTC. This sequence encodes CASSQDRTSGGAAYEQYF.

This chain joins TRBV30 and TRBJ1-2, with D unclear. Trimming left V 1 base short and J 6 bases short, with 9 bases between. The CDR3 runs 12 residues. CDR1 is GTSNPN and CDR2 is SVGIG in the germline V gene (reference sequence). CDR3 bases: TGTGCCTGGAGTGGGGGAGGACATGGCTACACCTTC. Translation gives CAWSGGGHGYTF.

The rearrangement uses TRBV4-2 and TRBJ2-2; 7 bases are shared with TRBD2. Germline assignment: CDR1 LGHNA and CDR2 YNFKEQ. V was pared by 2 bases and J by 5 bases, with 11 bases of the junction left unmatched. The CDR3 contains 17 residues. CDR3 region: CASSQPPGGDGTGELFF. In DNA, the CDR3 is TGTGCCAGCAGCCAACCCCCGGGGGGTGATGGGACCGGGGAGCTGTTTTTT.

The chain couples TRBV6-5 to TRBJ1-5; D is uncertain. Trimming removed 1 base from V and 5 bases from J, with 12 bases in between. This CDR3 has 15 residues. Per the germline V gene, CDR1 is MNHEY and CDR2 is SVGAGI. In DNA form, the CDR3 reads TGTGCCAGCAGTTACTTATTAGCCGGAGATCAGCCCCAGCATTTT. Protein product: CASSYLLAGDQPQHF.

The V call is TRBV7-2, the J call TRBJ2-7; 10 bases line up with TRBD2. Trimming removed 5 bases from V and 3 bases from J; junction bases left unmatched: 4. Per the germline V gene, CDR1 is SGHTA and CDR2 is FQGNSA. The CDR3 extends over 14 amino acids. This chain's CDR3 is CASSPRTSGYEQYF. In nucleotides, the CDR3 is TGTGCCAGCAGCCCTCGGACTAGCGGCTACGAGCAGTACTTC.

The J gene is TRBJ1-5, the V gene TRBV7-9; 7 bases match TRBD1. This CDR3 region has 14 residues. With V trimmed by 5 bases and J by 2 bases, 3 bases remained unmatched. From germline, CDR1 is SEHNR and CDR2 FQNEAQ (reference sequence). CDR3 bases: TGTGCCAGCAGCCACGGACAGGGCAATCAGCCCCAGCATTTT. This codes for CASSHGQGNQPQHF.

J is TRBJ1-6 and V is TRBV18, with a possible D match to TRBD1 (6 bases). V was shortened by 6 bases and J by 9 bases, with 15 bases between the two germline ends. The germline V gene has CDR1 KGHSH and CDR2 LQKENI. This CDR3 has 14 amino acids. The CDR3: CASSSRQELSPLHF. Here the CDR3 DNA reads TGTGCCAGCTCGTCCAGACAGGAGCTTTCACCCCTCCACTTT.

This CDR3 is CASSVPLASSTDTQYF. The CDR3 nucleotides are TGTGCCAGCAGCGTCCCACTAGCCTCGAGCACAGATACGCAGTATTTT. The genes are TRBV9 and TRBJ2-3, with D possibly TRBD2 on 6 matching bases. This CDR3 is 16 amino acids long. Germline V gives CDR1 SGDLS, CDR2 YYNGEE. V was clipped by 2 bases and J by 0 bases, with 13 bases between them. Filled out from reference TRBV9 and TRBJ2-3, the complete variable domain reads DSGVTQTPKHLITATGQRVTLRCSPRSGDLSVYWYQQSLDQGLQFLIQYYNGEERAKGNILERFSAQQFPDLHSELNLSSLELGDSALYFCASSVPLASSTDTQYFGPGTRLTVL.

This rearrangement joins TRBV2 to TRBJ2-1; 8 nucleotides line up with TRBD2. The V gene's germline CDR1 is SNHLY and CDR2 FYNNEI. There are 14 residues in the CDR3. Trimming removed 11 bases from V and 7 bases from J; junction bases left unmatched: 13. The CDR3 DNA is TGTGCCGGAGAGACTAGCGCAATAGGAAATGAGCAGTTCTTC. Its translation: CAGETSAIGNEQFF.

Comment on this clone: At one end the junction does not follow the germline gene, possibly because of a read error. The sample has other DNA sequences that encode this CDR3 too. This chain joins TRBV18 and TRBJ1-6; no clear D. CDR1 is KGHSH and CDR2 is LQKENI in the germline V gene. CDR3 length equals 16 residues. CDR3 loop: CASSLQVNSYNSPLHF. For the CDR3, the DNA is TGCGCCAGCTCACTTCAGGTGAACTCCTATAATTCACCCCTCCACTTT.

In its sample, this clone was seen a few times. The CDR3 region is CASTETGSSNQPQHF. In nucleotides, the CDR3 is TGTGCCAGTACCGAGACAGGGTCTAGCAATCAGCCCCAGCATTTT. The J gene is TRBJ1-5, the V gene TRBV18; 7 bases align to TRBD1. The trim removed 9 bases at V and 0 bases at J, leaving 8 bases unmatched. This CDR3 contains 15 residues. Germline V lookup: CDR1 KGHSH, CDR2 LQKENI. The whole variable domain, remainder taken from reference TRBV18 and TRBJ1-5, is NAGVMQNPRHLVRRRGQEARLRCSPMKGHSHVYWYRQLPEEGLKFMVYLQKENIIDESGMPKERFSAEFPKEGPSILRIQQVVRGDSAAYFCASTETGSSNQPQHFGDGTRLSIL.

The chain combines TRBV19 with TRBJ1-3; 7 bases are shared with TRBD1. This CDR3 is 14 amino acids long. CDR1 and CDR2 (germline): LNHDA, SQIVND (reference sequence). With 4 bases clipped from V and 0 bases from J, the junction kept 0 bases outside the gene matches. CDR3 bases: TGTGCCAGTAGTACAGGGGGCTCTGGAAACACCATATATTTT. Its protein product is CASSTGGSGNTIYF.

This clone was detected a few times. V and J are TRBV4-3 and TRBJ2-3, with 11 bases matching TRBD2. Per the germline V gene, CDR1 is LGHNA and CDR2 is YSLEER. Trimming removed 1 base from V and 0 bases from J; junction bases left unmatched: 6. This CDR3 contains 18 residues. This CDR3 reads CASSQGLAGGLSTDTQYF. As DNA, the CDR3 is TGCGCCAGCAGCCAAGGTCTAGCGGGGGGCCTTAGCACAGATACGCAGTATTTT.

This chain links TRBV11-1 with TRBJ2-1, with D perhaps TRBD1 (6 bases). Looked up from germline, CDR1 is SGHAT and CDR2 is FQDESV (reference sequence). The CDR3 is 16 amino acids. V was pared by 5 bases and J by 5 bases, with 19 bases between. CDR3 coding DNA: TGTGCCAGCAGCGGGACGGCTGGGGGCGCAAACAATGAGCAGTTCTTC. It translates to CASSGTAGGANNEQFF. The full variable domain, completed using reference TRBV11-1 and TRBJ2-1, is EAEVAQSPRYKITEKSQAVAFWCDPISGHATLYWYRQILGQGPELLVQFQDESVVDDSQLPKDRFSAERLKGVDSTLKIQPAELGDSAMYLCASSGTAGGANNEQFFGPGTRLTVL.

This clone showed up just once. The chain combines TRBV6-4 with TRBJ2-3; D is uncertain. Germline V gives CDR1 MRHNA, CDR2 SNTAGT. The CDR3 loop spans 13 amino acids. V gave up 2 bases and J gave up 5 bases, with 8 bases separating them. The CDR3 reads CASSDRSGDTQYF. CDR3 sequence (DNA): TGTGCCAGCAGTGACCGGTCCGGAGATACGCAGTATTTT.

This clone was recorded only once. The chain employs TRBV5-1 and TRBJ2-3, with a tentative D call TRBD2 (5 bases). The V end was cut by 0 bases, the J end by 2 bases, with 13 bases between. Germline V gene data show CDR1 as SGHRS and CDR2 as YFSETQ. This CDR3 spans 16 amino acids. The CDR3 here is CASSLGLEENTDTQYF. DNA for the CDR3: TGCGCCAGCAGCTTGGGGCTGGAGGAGAACACAGATACGCAGTATTTT.

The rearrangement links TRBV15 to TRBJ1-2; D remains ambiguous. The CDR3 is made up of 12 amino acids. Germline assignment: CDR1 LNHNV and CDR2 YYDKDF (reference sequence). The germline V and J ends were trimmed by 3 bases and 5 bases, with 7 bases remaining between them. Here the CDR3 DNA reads TGTGCCACCAGCAGGGGAGGTTATGGCTACACCTTC. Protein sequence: CATSRGGYGYTF.

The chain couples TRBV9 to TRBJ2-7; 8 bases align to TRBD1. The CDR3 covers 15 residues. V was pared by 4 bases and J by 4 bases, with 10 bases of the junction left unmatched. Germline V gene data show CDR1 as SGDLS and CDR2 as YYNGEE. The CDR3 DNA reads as TGTGCCAGCAGCCCGAACTCCGGGACAGGTTACGAGCAGTACTTC. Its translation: CASSPNSGTGYEQYF.

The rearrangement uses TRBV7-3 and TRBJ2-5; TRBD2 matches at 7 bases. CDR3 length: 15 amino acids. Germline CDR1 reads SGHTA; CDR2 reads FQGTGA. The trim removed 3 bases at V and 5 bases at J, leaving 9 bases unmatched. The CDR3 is CASSLGGLPRETQYF. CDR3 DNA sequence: TGTGCCAGCAGCTTGGGGGGACTACCGAGGGAGACCCAGTACTTC.

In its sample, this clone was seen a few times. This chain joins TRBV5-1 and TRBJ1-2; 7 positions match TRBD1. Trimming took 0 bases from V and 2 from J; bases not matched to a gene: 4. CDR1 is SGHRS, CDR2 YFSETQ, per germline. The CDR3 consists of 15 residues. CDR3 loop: CASSLGTGANYGYTF. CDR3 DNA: TGCGCCAGCAGCTTGGGAACAGGGGCCAACTATGGCTACACCTTC.

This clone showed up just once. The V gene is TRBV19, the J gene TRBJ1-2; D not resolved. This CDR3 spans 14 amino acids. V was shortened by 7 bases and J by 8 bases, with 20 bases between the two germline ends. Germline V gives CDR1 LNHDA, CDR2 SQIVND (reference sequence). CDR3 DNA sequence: TGTGCCAGTAATACTCTCACGGGGTCGTTAGGCTACACCTTC. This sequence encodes CASNTLTGSLGYTF.

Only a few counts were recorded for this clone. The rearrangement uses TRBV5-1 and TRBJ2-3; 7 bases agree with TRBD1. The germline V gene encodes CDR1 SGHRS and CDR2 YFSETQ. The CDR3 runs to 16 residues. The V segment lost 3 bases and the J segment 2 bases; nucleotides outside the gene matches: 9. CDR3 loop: CASSSAPGQNTDTQYF. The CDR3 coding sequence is TGCGCCAGCAGCTCCGCTCCGGGACAGAACACAGATACGCAGTATTTT.

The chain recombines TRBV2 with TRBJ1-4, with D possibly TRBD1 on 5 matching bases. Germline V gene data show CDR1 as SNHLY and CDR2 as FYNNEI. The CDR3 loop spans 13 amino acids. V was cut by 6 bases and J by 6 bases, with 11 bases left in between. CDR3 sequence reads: CASRRGRDEKLFF. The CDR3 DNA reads TGTGCCAGCAGACGGGGGAGGGATGAAAAACTGTTTTTT.